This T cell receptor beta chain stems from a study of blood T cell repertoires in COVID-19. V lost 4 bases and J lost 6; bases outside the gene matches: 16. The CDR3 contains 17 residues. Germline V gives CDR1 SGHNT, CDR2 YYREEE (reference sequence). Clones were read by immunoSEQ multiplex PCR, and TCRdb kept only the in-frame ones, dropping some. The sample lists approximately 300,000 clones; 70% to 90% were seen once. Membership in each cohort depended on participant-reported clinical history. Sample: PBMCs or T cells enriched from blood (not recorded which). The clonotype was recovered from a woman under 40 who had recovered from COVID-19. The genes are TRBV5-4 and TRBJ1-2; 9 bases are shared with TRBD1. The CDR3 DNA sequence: TGTGCCAGCAGCGCCGTCGTGGGACAGGGATTAAGGGATGGCTACACCTTC. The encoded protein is CASSAVVGQGLRDGYTF.